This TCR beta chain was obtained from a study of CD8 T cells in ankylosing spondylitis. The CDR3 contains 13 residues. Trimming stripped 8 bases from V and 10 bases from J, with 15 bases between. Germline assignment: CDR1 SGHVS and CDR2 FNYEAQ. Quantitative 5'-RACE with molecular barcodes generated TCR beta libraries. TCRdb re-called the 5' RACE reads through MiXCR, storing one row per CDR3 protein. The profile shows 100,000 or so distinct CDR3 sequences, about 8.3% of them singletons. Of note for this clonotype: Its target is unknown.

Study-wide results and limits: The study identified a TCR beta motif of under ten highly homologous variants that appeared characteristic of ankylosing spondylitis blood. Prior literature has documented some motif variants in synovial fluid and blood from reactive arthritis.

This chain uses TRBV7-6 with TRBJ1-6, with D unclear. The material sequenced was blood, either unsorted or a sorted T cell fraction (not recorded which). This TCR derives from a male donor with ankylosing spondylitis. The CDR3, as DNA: TGTGCCAGCGGCACCGCCCTTCGATCACCCCTCCACTTT. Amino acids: CASGTALRSPLHF.